The sequence of this T cell receptor beta chain was determined in a study of T cells after yellow fever vaccination. Study details: Preparing low-cell-number fractions relied on SMART-Seq v4 Ultra Low Input.

Study findings and constraints: Subsequent booster samples again held most clones from primary vaccination (approximately 95% CD4, 88% CD8). Just a small share of clonotypes turned up in the CD4 compartment as well as the CD8 compartment.

This clonotype was seen only a few times. Its antigen remains unknown. The CDR3 has 14 amino acids. With 1 base removed from V and 6 bases from J, the gap between germline ends came to 9 bases. Germline assignment: CDR1 SGHVS and CDR2 FQNEAQ. In making TCR cDNA, 5'RACE template switching added a universal primer site and UMIs to it. TCRdb reprocessed the 5' RACE reads with MiXCR, giving one entry per CDR3 protein. This repertoire shows over 300,000 distinct CDR3 sequences, over 3.5% found once; its top ten account for around 24%. The TCR comes from a young man who received the YFV17D yellow fever vaccine. Material: PBMCs, obtained 5 days after the yellow fever booster vaccination. The V and J genes are TRBV7-8 and TRBJ2-2; D call uncertain. CDR3 DNA: TGTGCCAGCAGCTTAGATTGGGTTGCCGGGGAGCTGTTTTTT. This sequence encodes CASSLDWVAGELFF.